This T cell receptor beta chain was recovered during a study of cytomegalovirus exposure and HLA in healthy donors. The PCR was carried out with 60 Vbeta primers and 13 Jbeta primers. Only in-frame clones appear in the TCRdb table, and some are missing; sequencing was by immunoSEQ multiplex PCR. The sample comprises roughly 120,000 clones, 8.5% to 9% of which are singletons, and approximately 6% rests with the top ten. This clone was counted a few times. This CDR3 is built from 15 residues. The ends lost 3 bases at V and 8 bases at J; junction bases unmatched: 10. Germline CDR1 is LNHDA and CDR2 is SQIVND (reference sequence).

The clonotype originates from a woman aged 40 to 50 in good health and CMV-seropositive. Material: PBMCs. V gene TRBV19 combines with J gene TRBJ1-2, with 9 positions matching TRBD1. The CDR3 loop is CASSISRGQGYGYTF. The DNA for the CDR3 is TGTGCCAGTAGTATTTCCCGCGGACAGGGGTACGGCTACACCTTC.